This T cell receptor beta chain was captured in a study of T cell repertoires in cytomegalovirus infection (dated by TCRdb to between 2019 and 2020). Broadly, across the study: Recently identified HLA-C-restricted CMV epitopes, whose presentation resists viral immunomodulation, were targeted by peptide stimulations together with well-studied HLA-B-restricted epitopes. The HLA type of each donor mattered for the analysis, because public TCR beta signatures pointed to carriage of CMV infection along with the matching HLA type.

The reads were generated on an Illumina HiSeq 1500. TCRdb cleaned the public reads at Q25 with fastp, built clones with MiXCR and kept in-frame beta chains. Identical CDR3 proteins give one entry, which carries the most common genes and DNA. This sample comprises approximately 730,000 distinct CDR3 sequences, roughly 29% of them detected only once. About an eighth of the sample comes from the top ten. Comment on this clonotype: The clone's antigen remains unknown. Sequence at one end of the junction differs from germline and may be a read error.

On the study overall, not on this receptor specifically: Cumulative frequency of public TCR beta family members discriminated carriers of CMV infection plus the relevant HLA type in this cohort and an independent 352-donor cohort. The ex vivo response was dominated by HLA-C-restricted CMV-specific TCR beta clonotypes, which also provided the single most frequent clonotype in two of eight donors.

CDR1 and CDR2 were assigned from the germline V gene (reference sequence) as SSHAT and FNYEAQ. Including cysteine and phenylalanine, the CDR3 has 16 amino acids. Of the read, only the CDR3 DNA is kept; its 48 bases are in frame from base 1. Sample treatment or condition, as interpreted from the label and publication: in vitro stimulation with specific CMV peptide epitopes to enrich CMV-specific T cells. Sequences were derived from cultured CD8+ T cells from PBMCs, sampled from culture after CMV antigen stimulation. This TCR came from a human donor in good health (CMV status not recorded). Some clones in this sample may be carry-over from other donors' samples. Recombination joined TRBV7-7 with TRBJ2-1; TRBD2 agrees with 7 junctional bases. In nucleotide form, the sequence is TGTGCTAGCAGCTTGGGAGGGTGGGGGGAATACAATGAGCAGTTCTTC. It translates to CASSLGGWGEYNEQFF.